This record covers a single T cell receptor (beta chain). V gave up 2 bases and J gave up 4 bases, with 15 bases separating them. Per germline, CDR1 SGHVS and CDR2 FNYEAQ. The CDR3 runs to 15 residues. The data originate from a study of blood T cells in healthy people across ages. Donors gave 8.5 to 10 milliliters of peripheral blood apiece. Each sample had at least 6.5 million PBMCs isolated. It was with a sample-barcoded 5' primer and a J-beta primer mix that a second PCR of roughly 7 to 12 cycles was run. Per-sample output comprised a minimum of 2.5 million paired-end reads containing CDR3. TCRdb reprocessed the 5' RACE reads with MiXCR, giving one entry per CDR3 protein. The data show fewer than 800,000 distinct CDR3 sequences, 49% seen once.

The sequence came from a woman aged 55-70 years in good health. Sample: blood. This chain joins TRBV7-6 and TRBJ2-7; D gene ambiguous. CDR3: CASSLLATQQYEQYF. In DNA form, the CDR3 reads TGTGCCAGCAGCTTATTGGCTACCCAACAATACGAGCAGTACTTC. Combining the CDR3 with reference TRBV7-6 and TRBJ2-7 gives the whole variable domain GAGVSQSPRYKVTKRGQDVALRCDPISGHVSLYWYRQALGQGPEFLTYFNYEAQQDKSGLPNDRFSAERPEGSISTLTIQRTEQRDSAMYRCASSLLATQQYEQYFGPGTRLTVT.